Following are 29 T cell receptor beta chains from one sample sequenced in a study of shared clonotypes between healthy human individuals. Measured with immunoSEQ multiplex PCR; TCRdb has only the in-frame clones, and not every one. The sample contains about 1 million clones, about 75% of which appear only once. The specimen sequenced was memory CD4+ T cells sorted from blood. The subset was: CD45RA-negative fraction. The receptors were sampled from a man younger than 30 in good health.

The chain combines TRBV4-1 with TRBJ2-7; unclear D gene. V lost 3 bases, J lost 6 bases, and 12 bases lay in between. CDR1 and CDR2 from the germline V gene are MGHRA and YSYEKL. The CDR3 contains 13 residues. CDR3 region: CASSQTRVGEQYF. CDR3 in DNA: TGCGCCAGCAGCCAGACAAGGGTTGGCGAGCAGTACTTC.

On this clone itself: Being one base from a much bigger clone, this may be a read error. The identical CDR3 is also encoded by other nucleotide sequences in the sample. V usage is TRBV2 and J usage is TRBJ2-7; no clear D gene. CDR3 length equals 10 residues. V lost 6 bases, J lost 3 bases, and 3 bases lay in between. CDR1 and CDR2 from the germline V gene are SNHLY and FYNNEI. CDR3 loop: CASRGYEQYF. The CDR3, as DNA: TGTGCCAGCAGAGGCTACGAGCAGTACTTC.

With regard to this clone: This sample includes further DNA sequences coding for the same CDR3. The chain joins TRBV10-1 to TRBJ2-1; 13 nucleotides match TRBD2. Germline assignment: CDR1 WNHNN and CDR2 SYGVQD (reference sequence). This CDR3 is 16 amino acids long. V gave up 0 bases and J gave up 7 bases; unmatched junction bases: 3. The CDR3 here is CASSESRTSGGNEQFF. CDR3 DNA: TGCGCCAGCAGTGAGTCTAGGACTAGCGGGGGAAATGAGCAGTTCTTC.

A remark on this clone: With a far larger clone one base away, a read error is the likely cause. The CDR3 DNA follows: TGTGCCAGCAGTGAAGAACTAGCGGGCGCCTACAAGCAGTACTTC. Its translation is CASSEELAGAYKQYF. J is TRBJ2-7 and V is TRBV6-1; 9 nucleotides align to TRBD2. There are 15 residues in the CDR3. Germline CDR1 and CDR2: MNHNS and SASEGT.

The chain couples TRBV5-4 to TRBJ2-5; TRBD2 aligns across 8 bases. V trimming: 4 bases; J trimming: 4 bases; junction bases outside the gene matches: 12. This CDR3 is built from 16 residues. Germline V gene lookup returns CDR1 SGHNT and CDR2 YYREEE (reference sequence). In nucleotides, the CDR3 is TGTGCCAGCAGCGCCCCTCTGGCGGGAGGCTCAGAGACCCAGTACTTC. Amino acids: CASSAPLAGGSETQYF.

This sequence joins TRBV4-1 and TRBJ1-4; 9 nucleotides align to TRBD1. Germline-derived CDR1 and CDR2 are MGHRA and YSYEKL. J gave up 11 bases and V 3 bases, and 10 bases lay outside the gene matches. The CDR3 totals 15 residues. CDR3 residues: CASSHSDRGAYKLFF. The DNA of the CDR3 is TGCGCCAGCAGCCATTCGGACAGGGGCGCTTATAAACTGTTTTTT.

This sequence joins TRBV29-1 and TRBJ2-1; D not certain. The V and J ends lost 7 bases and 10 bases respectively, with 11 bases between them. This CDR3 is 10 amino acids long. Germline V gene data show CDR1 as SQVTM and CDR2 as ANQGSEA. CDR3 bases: TGCAGCGGATGGGATGGAGAGCAGTTCTTC. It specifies CSGWDGEQFF.

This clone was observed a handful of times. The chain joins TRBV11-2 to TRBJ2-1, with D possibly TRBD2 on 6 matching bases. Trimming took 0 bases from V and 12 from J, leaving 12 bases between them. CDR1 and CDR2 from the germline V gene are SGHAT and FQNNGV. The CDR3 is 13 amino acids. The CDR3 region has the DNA TGTGCCAGCAGCTTAGAGGACTATGCTAGGCAGTTCTTC. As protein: CASSLEDYARQFF.

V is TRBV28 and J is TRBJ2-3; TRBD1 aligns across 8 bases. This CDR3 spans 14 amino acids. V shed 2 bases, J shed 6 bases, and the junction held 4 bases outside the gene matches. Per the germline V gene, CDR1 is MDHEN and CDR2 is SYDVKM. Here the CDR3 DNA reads TGTGCCAGCAGTTTAGACAGGGGAGACGATACGCAGTATTTT. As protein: CASSLDRGDDTQYF.

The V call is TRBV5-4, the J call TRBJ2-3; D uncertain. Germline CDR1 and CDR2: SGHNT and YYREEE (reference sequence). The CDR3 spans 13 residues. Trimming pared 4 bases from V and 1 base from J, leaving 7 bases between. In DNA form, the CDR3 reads TGTGCCAGCAGCGACAAGGGCACAGATACGCAGTATTTT. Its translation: CASSDKGTDTQYF.

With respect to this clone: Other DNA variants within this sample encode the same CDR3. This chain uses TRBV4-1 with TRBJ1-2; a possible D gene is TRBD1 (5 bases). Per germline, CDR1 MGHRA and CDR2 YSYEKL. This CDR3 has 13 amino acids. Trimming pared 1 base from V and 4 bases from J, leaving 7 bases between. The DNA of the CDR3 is TGCGCCAGCAGCCAAGGACAGCTCTATGGCTACACCTTC. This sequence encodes CASSQGQLYGYTF.

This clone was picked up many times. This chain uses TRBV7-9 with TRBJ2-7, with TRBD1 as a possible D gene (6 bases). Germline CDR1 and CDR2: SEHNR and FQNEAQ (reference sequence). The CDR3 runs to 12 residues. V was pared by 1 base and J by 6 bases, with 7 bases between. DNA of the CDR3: TGTGCCAGCAGCTTAGACAGGGTCGAGCAGTACTTC. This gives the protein CASSLDRVEQYF.

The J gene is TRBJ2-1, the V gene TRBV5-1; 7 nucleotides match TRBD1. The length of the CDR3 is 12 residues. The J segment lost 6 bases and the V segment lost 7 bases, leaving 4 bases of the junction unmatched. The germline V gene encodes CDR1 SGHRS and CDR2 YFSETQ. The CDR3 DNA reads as TGCGCCAGCGGGAGACAGGGCAATGAGCAGTTCTTC. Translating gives CASGRQGNEQFF.

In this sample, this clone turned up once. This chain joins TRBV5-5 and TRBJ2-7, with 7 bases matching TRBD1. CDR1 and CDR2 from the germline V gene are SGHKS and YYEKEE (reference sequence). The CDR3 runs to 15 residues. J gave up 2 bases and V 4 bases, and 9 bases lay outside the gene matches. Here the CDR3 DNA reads TGTGCCAGCAGCAGCCGGTCGGGACAGACCTACGAGCAGTACTTC. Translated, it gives CASSSRSGQTYEQYF.

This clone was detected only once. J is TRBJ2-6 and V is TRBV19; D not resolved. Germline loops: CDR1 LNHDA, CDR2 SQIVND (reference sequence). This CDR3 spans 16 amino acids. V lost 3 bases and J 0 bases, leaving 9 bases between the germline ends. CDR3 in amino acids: CASSMWENSGANVLTF. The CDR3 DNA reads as TGTGCCAGTAGTATGTGGGAAAACTCTGGGGCCAACGTCCTGACTTTC.

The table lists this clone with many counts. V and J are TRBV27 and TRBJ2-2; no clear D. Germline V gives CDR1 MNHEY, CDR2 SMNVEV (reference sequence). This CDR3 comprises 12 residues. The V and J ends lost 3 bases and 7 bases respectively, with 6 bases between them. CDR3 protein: CASSFEVGELFF. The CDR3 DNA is TGTGCCAGCAGTTTCGAGGTCGGGGAGCTGTTTTTT.

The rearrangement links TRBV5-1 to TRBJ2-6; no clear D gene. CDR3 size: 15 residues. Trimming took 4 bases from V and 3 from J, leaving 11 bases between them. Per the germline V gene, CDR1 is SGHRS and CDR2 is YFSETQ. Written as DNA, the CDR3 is TGCGCCAGCAGCGATATCGTAAGTGGGGCCAACGTCCTGACTTTC. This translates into CASSDIVSGANVLTF.

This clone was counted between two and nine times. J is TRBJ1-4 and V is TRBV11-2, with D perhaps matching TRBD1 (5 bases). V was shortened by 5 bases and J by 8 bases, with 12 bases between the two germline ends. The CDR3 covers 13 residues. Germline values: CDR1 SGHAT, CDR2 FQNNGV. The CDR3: CASSARVGEKLFF. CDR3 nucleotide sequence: TGTGCCAGCAGCGCCAGGGTGGGGGAAAAACTGTTTTTT.

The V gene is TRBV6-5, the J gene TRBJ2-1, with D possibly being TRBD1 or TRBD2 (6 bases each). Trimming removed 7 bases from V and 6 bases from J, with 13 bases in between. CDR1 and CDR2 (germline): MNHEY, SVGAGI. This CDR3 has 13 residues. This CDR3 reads CASTPPGANEQFF. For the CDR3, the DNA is TGTGCCAGCACCCCCCCGGGGGCCAATGAGCAGTTCTTC.

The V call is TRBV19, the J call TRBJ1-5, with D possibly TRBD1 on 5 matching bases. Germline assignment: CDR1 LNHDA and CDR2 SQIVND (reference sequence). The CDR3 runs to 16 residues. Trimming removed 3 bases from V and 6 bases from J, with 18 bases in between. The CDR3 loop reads CASSMSGNLGGQPQHF. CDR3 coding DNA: TGTGCCAGTAGTATGTCCGGCAACCTGGGGGGTCAGCCCCAGCATTTT.

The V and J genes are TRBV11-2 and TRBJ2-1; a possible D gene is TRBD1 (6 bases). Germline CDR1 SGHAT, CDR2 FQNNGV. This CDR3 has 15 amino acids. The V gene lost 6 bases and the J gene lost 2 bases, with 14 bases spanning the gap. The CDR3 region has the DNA TGTGCCAGCAGAACGCACCAGGGGCCCTACAATGAGCAGTTCTTC. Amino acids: CASRTHQGPYNEQFF.

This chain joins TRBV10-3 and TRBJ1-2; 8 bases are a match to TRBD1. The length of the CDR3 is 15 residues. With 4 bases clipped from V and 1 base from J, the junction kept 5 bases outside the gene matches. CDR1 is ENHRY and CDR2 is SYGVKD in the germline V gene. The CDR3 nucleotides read TGTGCCATCAGTGCACAGGGGGGAAATAACTATGGCTACACCTTC. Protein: CAISAQGGNNYGYTF.

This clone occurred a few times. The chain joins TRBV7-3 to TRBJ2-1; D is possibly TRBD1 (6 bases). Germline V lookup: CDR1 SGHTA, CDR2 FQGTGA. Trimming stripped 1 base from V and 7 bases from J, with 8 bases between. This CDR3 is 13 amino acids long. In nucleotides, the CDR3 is TGTGCCAGCAGCTTAAATAGGGGGAATGAGCAGTTCTTC. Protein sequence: CASSLNRGNEQFF.

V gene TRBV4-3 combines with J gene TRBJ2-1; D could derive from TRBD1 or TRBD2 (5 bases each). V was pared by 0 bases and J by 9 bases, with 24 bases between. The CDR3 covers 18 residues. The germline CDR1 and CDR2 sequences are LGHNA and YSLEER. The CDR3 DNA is TGCGCCAGCAGCCAAGACTTGGGGTGGGGGAACGGAGGCATTGAGCAGTTCTTC. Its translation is CASSQDLGWGNGGIEQFF.

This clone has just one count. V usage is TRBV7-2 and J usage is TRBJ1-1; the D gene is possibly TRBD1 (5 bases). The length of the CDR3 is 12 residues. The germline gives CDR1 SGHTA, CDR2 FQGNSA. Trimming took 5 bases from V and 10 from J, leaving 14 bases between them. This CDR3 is CASSPSAGGAFF. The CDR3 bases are TGTGCCAGCAGCCCGAGTGCGGGGGGAGCTTTCTTT.

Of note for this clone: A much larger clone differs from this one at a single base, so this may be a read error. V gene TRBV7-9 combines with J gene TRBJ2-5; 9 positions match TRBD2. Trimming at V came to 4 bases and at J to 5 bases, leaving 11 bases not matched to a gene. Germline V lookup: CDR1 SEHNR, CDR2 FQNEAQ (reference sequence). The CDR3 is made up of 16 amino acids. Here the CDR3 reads CASSSYGGGAMETQYF. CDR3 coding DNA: TGTGCCAGCAGCTCCTACGGCGGGGGGGCGATGGAGACCCAGTACTTC.

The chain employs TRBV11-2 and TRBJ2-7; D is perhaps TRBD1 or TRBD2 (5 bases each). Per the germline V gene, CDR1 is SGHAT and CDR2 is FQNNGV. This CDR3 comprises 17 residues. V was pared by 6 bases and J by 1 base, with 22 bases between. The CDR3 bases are TGTGCCAGCAGATCAAACCGAGGGGCAGGACGATCCTACGAGCAGTACTTC. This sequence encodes CASRSNRGAGRSYEQYF.

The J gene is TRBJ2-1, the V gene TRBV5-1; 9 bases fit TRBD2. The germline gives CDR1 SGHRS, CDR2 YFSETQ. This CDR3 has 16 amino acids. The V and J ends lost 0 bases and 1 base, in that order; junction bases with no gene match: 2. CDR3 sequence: CASSLEAGGSYNEQFF. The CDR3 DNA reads TGCGCCAGCAGCTTGGAGGCGGGAGGGTCCTACAATGAGCAGTTCTTC.

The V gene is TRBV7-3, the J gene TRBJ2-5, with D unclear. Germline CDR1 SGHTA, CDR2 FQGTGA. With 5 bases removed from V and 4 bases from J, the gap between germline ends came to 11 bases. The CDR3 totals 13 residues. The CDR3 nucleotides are TGTGCCAGCAGCCCCGACCCCTCAGAGACCCAGTACTTC. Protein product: CASSPDPSETQYF.